The present T cell receptor beta chain was sequenced within a study of cytomegalovirus exposure and HLA in healthy donors. Primers: 60 Vbeta forward and 13 Jbeta reverse. The data were produced by immunoSEQ multiplex PCR, yet TCRdb's version contains in-frame clones alone and is incomplete. This table has 110,000 to 150,000 clones, about 80% appearing once. Trimming removed 7 bases from V and 1 base from J, with 13 bases in between. Germline loops: CDR1 SEHNR, CDR2 FQNEAQ (reference sequence). There are 15 residues in the CDR3. This clonotype originated in a woman younger than 30 in good health and CMV-seropositive. Sample: PBMCs. This rearrangement joins TRBV7-9 to TRBJ2-2; D possibly corresponds to TRBD2 (6 bases). The CDR3, as DNA: TGTGCCAGCATCACGGAGGGAAGGAACACCGGGGAGCTGTTTTTT. It specifies CASITEGRNTGELFF.